The next 8 T cell receptor beta chains were all read from a single sample in a study of blood T cell repertoires in COVID-19. Produced via immunoSEQ multiplex PCR; TCRdb's table is partial and in-frame only. The table records about 160,000 clones, over 80% of them present only once. The sequencing input was peripheral blood. The receptors here all came from a man between 65 and 85 years old who had recovered from COVID-19.

This rearrangement joins TRBV5-4 to TRBJ2-1, with TRBD2 as a possible D gene (6 bases). Germline V gene sequence: CDR1 SGHNT, CDR2 YYREEE (reference sequence). V gave up 7 bases and J gave up 0 bases, with 17 bases separating them. The CDR3 is 16 amino acids. The CDR3 coding sequence is TGTGCCAGCCCTGGTACTAGCTCGAGCTCCTACAATGAGCAGTTCTTC. Translated: CASPGTSSSSYNEQFF. The whole variable domain, remainder taken from reference TRBV5-4 and TRBJ2-1, is ETGVTQSPTHLIKTRGQQVTLRCSSQSGHNTVSWYQQALGQGPQFIFQYYREEENGRGNFPPRFSGLQFPNYSSELNVNALELDDSALYLCASPGTSSSSYNEQFFGPGTRLTVL.

The chain carries TRBV9 and TRBJ2-5, with 12 bases lining up with TRBD2. After removal of 3 bases from V and 3 bases from J, the junction contained 9 bases not matched to a gene. The CDR3 contains 17 residues. Germline-derived CDR1 and CDR2 are SGDLS and YYNGEE. The DNA for the CDR3 is TGTGCCAGCAGCGCCCCTAGGACTAGCGGGGTGGAAGAGACCCAGTACTTC. The encoded protein is CASSAPRTSGVEETQYF.

CDR3 nucleotide sequence: TGTGCCAGCAGCCCCTCGCCGAGCTCTGGAAACACCATATATTTT. Protein sequence: CASSPSPSSGNTIYF. V is TRBV27 and J is TRBJ1-3, with D unresolved. Per germline, CDR1 MNHEY and CDR2 SMNVEV (reference sequence). This CDR3 has 15 amino acids. V was clipped by 6 bases and J by 0 bases, with 12 bases between them.

The chain couples TRBV6-1 to TRBJ1-2, with a possible D match to TRBD1 (6 bases). The CDR3 sequence is 14 residues long. The germline V gene has CDR1 MNHNS and CDR2 SASEGT. Between the trimmed V and J ends, which lost 1 base and 4 bases, there was a span of 10 bases. The CDR3 is CASSEGGQLYGYTF. CDR3 sequence (DNA): TGTGCCAGCAGTGAAGGAGGACAGCTCTATGGCTACACCTTC.

The V gene is TRBV24-1, the J gene TRBJ2-5, with D perhaps TRBD1 (6 bases). The CDR3 has 17 amino acids. CDR1 and CDR2 from the germline V gene are KGHDR and SFDVKD. Trimming cost V 1 base and J 1 base, with 15 bases left between them. CDR3 loop: CATSDFTAGAGQETQYF. CDR3 nucleotides: TGTGCCACCAGTGATTTCACGGCAGGGGCTGGCCAAGAGACCCAGTACTTC.

The chain is built from TRBV18 and TRBJ1-3, with a weak D call TRBD1 (5 bases). In germline, CDR1 is KGHSH, CDR2 LQKENI. V lost 1 base and J lost 0, with 13 bases in between. There are 17 residues in the CDR3. The CDR3 loop is CASSPRVDSPSGNTIYF. The CDR3 DNA is TGTGCCAGCTCACCACGGGTTGACAGCCCCTCTGGAAACACCATATATTTT.

V and J are TRBV10-1 and TRBJ2-3; 12 bases map to TRBD2. The junction had 4 bases not matched to a gene; V was cut back by 6 bases and J by 0 bases. The CDR3 is 16 residues long. Germline lookup yields CDR1 WNHNN and CDR2 SYGVQD (reference sequence). This CDR3 is CASRPGTSGSTDTQYF. CDR3 bases: TGCGCCAGCAGGCCGGGGACTAGCGGGAGCACAGATACGCAGTATTTT.

The CDR3 DNA is TGTGCCACCAGCAGAGATACCCAGATGAACACTGAAGCTTTCTTT. This encodes CATSRDTQMNTEAFF. V is TRBV15 and J is TRBJ1-1; no reliable D call. This CDR3 comprises 15 residues. From germline, CDR1 is LNHNV and CDR2 YYDKDF (reference sequence). V lost 0 bases to trimming and J lost 0 bases, with 8 bases between them.